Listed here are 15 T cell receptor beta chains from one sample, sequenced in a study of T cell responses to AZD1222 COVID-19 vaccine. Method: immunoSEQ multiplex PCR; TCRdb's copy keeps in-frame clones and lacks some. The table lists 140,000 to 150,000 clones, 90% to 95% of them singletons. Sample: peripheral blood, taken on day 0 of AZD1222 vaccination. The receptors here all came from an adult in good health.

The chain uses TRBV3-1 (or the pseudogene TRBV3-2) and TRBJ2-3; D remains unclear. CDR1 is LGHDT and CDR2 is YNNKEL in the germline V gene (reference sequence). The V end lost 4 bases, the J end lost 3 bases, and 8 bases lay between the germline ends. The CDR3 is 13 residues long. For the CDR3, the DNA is TGTGCCAGCAGCCTCCTAGTGACAGATACGCAGTATTTT. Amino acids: CASSLLVTDTQYF.

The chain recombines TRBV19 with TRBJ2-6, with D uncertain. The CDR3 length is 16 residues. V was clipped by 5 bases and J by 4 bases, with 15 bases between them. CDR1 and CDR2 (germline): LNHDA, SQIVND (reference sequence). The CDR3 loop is CASSQDGFWGANVLTF. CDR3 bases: TGTGCCAGTAGTCAGGACGGATTCTGGGGGGCCAACGTCCTGACTTTC. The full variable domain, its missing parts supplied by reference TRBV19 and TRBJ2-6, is DGGITQSPKYLFRKEGQNVTLSCEQNLNHDAMYWYRQDPGQGLRLIYYSQIVNDFQKGDIAEGYSVSREKKESFPLTVTSAQKNPTAFYLCASSQDGFWGANVLTFGAGSRLTVL.

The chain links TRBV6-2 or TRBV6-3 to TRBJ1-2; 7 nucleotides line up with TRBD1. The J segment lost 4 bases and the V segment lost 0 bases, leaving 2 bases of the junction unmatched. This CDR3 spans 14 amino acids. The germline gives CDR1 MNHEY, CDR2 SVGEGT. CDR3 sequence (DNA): TGTGCCAGCAGTTACTCCGCAGGGGGCTATGGCTACACCTTC. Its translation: CASSYSAGGYGYTF.

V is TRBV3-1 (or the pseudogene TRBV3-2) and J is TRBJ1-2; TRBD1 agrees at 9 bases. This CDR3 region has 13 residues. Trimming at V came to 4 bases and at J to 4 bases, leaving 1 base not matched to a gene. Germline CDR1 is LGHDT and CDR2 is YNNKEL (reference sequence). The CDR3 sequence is CASSRDRAYGYTF. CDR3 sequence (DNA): TGTGCCAGCAGCCGGGACAGGGCCTATGGCTACACCTTC.

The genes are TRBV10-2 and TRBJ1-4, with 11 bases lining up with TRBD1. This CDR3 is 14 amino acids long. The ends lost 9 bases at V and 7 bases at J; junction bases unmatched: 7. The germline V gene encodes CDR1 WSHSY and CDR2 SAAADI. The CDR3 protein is CASTWTGGSEKLFF. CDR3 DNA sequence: TGCGCCAGTACCTGGACAGGGGGCTCTGAAAAACTGTTTTTT.

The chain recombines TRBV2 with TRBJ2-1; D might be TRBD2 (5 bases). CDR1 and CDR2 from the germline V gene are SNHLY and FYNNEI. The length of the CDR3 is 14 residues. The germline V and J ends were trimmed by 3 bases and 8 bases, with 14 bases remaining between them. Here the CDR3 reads CASSDALAWDEQFF. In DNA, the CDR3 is TGTGCCAGCAGTGACGCGCTAGCTTGGGATGAGCAGTTCTTC.

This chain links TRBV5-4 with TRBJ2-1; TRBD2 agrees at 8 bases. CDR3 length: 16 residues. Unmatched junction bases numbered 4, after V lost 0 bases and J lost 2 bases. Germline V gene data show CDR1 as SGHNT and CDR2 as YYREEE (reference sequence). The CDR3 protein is CASSLAFGGAYNEQFF. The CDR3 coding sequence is TGTGCCAGCAGCTTGGCGTTCGGGGGGGCCTACAATGAGCAGTTCTTC.

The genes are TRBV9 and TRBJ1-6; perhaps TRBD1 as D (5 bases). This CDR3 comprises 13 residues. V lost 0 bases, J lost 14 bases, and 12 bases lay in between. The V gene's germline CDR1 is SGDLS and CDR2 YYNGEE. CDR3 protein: CASSVASGDSLHF. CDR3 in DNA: TGTGCCAGCAGCGTAGCATCGGGGGACTCCCTCCACTTT. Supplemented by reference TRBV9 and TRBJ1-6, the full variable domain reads DSGVTQTPKHLITATGQRVTLRCSPRSGDLSVYWYQQSLDQGLQFLIQYYNGEERAKGNILERFSAQQFPDLHSELNLSSLELGDSALYFCASSVASGDSLHFGNGTRLTVT.

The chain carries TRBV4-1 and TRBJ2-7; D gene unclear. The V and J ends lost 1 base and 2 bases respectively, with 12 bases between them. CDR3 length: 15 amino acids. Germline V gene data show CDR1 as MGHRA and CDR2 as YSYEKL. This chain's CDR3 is CASSQGHLLPYEQYF. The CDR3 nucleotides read TGCGCCAGCAGCCAAGGACACCTACTACCCTACGAGCAGTACTTC.

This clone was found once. The CDR3 nucleotides read TGCGCCAGCAGCCTCGGGGGCCTTTATGGCTACACCTTC. This sequence encodes CASSLGGLYGYTF. The V call is TRBV5-1, the J call TRBJ1-2; D may be TRBD1 (6 bases). This CDR3 has 13 amino acids. The germline V gene encodes CDR1 SGHRS and CDR2 YFSETQ. V was clipped by 4 bases and J by 5 bases, with 12 bases between them. The variable domain in full, completed from reference TRBV5-1 and TRBJ1-2, reads KAGVTQTPRYLIKTRGQQVTLSCSPISGHRSVSWYQQTPGQGLQFLFEYFSETQRNKGNFPGRFSGRQFSNSRSEMNVSTLELGDSALYLCASSLGGLYGYTFGSGTRLTVV.

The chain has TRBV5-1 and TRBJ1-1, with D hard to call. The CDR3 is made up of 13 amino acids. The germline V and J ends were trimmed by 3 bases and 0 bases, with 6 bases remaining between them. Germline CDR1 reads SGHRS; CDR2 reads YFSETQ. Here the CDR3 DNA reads TGCGCCAGCAGCTCTGGTATGAACACTGAAGCTTTCTTT. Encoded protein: CASSSGMNTEAFF.

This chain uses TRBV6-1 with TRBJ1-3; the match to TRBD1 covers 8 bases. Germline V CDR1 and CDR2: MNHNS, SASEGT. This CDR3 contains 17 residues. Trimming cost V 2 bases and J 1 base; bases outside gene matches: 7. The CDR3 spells CASSERGQEGSGNTIYF. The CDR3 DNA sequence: TGTGCCAGCAGTGAAAGGGGACAGGAGGGTTCTGGAAACACCATATATTTT.

CDR3 loop: CASSARGYSSYNEQFF. CDR3 nucleotide sequence: TGTGCCAGCAGCGCCAGGGGGTATAGCTCCTACAATGAGCAGTTCTTC. The rearrangement joins TRBV9 to TRBJ2-1, with 7 nucleotides matching TRBD1. Germline V gene data show CDR1 as SGDLS and CDR2 as YYNGEE. V was clipped by 3 bases and J by 0 bases; unmatched bases: 6. This CDR3 has 16 amino acids.

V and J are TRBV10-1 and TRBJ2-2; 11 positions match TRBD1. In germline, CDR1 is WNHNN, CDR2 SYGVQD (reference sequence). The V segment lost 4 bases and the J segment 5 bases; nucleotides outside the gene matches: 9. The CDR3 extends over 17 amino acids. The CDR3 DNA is TGCGCCAGCAGTGTCGATACGGGACAGGGGGTGACCGGGGAGCTGTTTTTT. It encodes CASSVDTGQGVTGELFF.

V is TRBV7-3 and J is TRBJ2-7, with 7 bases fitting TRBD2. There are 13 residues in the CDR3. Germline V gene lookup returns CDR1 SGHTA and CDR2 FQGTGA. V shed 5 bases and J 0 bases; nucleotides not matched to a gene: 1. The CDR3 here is CASSLADSYEQYF. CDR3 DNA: TGTGCCAGCAGCCTAGCGGACTCCTACGAGCAGTACTTC.